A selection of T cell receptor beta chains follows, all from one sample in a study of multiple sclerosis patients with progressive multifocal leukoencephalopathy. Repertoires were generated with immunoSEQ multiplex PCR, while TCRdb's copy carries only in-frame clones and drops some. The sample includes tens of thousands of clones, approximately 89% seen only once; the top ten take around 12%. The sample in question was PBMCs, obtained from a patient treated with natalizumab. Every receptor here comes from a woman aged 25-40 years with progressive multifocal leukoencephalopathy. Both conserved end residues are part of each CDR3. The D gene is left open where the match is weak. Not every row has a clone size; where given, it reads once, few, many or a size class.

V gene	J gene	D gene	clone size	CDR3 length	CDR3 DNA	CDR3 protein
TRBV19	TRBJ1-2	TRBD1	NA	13	TGTGCCAGTAGCCGGACAGGCGGAGGGGGCTACACCTTC	CASSRTGGGGYTF
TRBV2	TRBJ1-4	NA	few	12	TGTGCCAGCAGAAGCTCCGGGACGCCCCCGTTTTTT	CASRSSGTPPFF
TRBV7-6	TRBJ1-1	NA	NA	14	TGTGCCAGCAGCTTAGGGTGGGGGGGAACTGAAGCTTTCTTT	CASSLGWGGTEAFF
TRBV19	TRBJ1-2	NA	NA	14	TGTGCCAGTAGTATGCACTGGGGAATCGATGGCTACACCTTC	CASSMHWGIDGYTF
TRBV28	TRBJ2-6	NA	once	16	TGTGCCAGCACCGGTGGTCTCGCCGCGGGGGCCAACGTCCTGACTTTC	CASTGGLAAGANVLTF
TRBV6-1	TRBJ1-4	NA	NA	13	TGTGCCAGCAGTGAGGGGGCGCATGAAAAACTGTTTTTT	CASSEGAHEKLFF
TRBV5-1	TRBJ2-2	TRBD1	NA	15	TGCGCCAGCAGCGTTGACAGGGGGGACACCGGGGAGCTGTTTTTT	CASSVDRGDTGELFF
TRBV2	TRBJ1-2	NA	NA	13	TGTGCCAGCAACACGGAATTCGGATATGGCTACACCTTC	CASNTEFGYGYTF
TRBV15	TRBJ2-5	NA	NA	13	TGTGCCACCAGCAGAGGTCACCAAGAGACCCAGTACTTC	CATSRGHQETQYF
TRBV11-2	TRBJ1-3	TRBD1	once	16	TGTGCCAGCAGCCCCTTGGACAGGGGAAGAGGAAACACCATATATTTT	CASSPLDRGRGNTIYF
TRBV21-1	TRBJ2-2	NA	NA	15	TGTGCCAGCAGCTTCCGGGGCTCGAACACCGGGGAGCTGTTTTTT	CASSFRGSNTGELFF
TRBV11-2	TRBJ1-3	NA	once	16	TGTGCCAGCAGCTTGCGAGGCGTGACGTCTGGAAACACCATATATTTT	CASSLRGVTSGNTIYF
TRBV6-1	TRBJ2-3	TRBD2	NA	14	TGTGCCAGCACCCCGGGAGGAGCAGGAGATACGCAGTATTTT	CASTPGGAGDTQYF
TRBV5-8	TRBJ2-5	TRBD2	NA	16	TGTGCCAGCAGCTTAAGTGGGACTAGCGGGAGGGCGACCCAGTACTTC	CASSLSGTSGRATQYF
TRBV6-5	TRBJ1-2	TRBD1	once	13	TGTGCCAGCAGTCGGGACAGCCTCTATGGCTACACCTTC	CASSRDSLYGYTF
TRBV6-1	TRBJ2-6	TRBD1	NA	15	TGTGCCAGCAGTGAAACAGGGGCTGGGGCCAACGTCCTGACTTTC	CASSETGAGANVLTF
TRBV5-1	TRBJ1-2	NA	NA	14	TGCGCCAGCAGCTTGGAGCCGGGTTCGGATGGCTACACCTTC	CASSLEPGSDGYTF
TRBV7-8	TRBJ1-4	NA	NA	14	TGTGCCAGCAGCCCAGTCTGGGGGACCGAAAAACTGTTTTTT	CASSPVWGTEKLFF
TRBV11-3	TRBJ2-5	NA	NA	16	TGTGCCAGCAGCTTAGGAGGGGTCGGCACTTCGGAGACCCAGTACTTC	CASSLGGVGTSETQYF
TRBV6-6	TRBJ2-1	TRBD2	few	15	TGTGCCAGCAGTCAAGGACTAGTATTGTACAATGAGCAGTTCTTC	CASSQGLVLYNEQFF
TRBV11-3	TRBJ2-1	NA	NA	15	TGTGCCAGCAGCTTAGGGGGGAGCTCCTACAATGAGCAGTTCTTC	CASSLGGSSYNEQFF
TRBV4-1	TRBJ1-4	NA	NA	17	TGCGCCAGCAGCCAAGATCTAGGGACGGCAACTAATGAAAAACTGTTTTTT	CASSQDLGTATNEKLFF
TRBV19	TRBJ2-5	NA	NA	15	TGTGCCAGTAGTATAGGCGGAGGAGGGGGAGAGACCCAGTACTTC	CASSIGGGGGETQYF